The 23 T cell receptor beta chains presented below share a single source sample, sequenced in a study of T-cell reconstitution after alpha-beta-depleted transplantation in children. Molecular barcoding with unique molecular identifiers was used for the TCRbeta library. TCRdb independently ran MiXCR on the PCR reads; one entry per CDR3 protein. The data contain about 610,000 distinct CDR3 sequences, roughly a tenth of them seen just once; the ten biggest clones take up roughly 4%. The starting material was PBMCs from the stem cell graft donor, obtained from the stem cell graft. All receptors derive from a human donor who donated a stem cell graft to a child with acute myeloid leukemia.

This clonotype was observed many times. Mismatch with germline at one junction end may stem from a read error. The chain links TRBV7-7 to TRBJ1-1, with unresolved D. There are 13 residues in the CDR3. CDR1 is SSHAT, CDR2 FNYEAQ, per germline (reference sequence). The DNA of the CDR3 is TGTGCTAGCAGCTTAGCGAAGAACACTGAAGCTTTCTTT. Its translation: CASSLAKNTEAFF.

This clonotype has only a few counts. V and J are TRBV27 and TRBJ2-1; D is possibly TRBD2 (5 bases). Deletions cut 4 bases from V and 7 bases from J, with 20 bases between. Germline CDR1 is MNHEY and CDR2 is SMNVEV (reference sequence). The CDR3 has 16 residues. The CDR3 nucleotides are TGTGCCAGCAGTTCTAGATCGGGGTCAGTAGGGAATGAGCAGTTCTTC. Its translation: CASSSRSGSVGNEQFF.

This chain's CDR3 is CASTRTAGNTIYF. The CDR3 DNA follows: TGTGCCAGCACTCGGACAGCTGGAAACACCATATATTTT. The chain carries TRBV3-1 and TRBJ1-3; D is possibly TRBD1 (6 bases). Germline values: CDR1 LGHDT, CDR2 YNNKEL (reference sequence). CDR3 length: 13 amino acids. V was pared by 7 bases and J by 2 bases, with 9 bases between.

This chain uses TRBV4-2 with TRBJ2-2, with 7 bases identical to TRBD1. The germline V gene has CDR1 LGHNA and CDR2 YNFKEQ. The CDR3 is 16 amino acids. V gave up 0 bases and J gave up 6 bases; unmatched junction bases: 7. The CDR3 loop is CASSQDGRQGPGELFF. DNA for the CDR3: TGTGCCAGCAGCCAAGATGGAAGACAGGGTCCCGGGGAGCTGTTTTTT.

This clonotype was counted a few times. The rearrangement links TRBV10-3 to TRBJ2-3; the D is unclear. The CDR3 has 14 residues. Trimming stripped 4 bases from V and 0 bases from J, with 8 bases between. Per germline, CDR1 ENHRY and CDR2 SYGVKD. The CDR3 sequence is CAISGTSSTDTQYF. The CDR3 DNA is TGTGCCATCAGTGGAACCTCTAGCACAGATACGCAGTATTTT.

This clonotype occurred many times. The genes are TRBV28 and TRBJ2-1; possibly TRBD1 for D (6 bases). This CDR3 spans 12 amino acids. Germline lookup yields CDR1 MDHEN and CDR2 SYDVKM. V was pared by 7 bases and J by 6 bases, with 10 bases between. In nucleotides, the CDR3 is TGTGCCAGCAACTTAGGGGGCAATGAGCAGTTCTTC. Protein: CASNLGGNEQFF.

This rearrangement joins TRBV20-1 to TRBJ2-7; 7 bases line up with TRBD2. Germline V lookup: CDR1 DFQATT, CDR2 SNEGSKA (reference sequence). Losses at the gene ends were 5 bases for V and 6 bases for J; bases not matched to a gene: 16. The CDR3 consists of 15 residues. CDR3 in DNA: TGCAGTGCTCCTCAACCTCGGGGGGATTCTCCCGAGCAGTACTTC. Encoded protein: CSAPQPRGDSPEQYF.

This clonotype has a count of ten or more. The chain has TRBV20-1 and TRBJ2-1, with 10 bases fitting TRBD2. With 2 bases clipped from V and 4 bases from J, the junction kept 5 bases outside the gene matches. CDR1 is DFQATT and CDR2 is SNEGSKA in the germline V gene (reference sequence). The CDR3 length is 15 residues. CDR3 DNA: TGCAGTGCTAGATCCGGACTAGCGGATTACAATGAGCAGTTCTTC. This encodes CSARSGLADYNEQFF.

This clonotype was picked up many times. This rearrangement joins TRBV4-2 to TRBJ1-2; D gene ambiguous. The germline V gene has CDR1 LGHNA and CDR2 YNFKEQ. This CDR3 contains 14 residues. V lost 7 bases and J 3 bases, leaving 15 bases between the germline ends. The CDR3 reads CASTHGGQDYGYTF. The CDR3, as DNA: TGTGCCAGCACCCACGGAGGGCAGGACTATGGCTACACCTTC.

A few counts support this clonotype. The V gene is TRBV20-1, the J gene TRBJ1-5, with D hard to call. The CDR3 contains 15 residues. V was cut by 3 bases and J by 5 bases, with 17 bases left in between. Looked up from germline, CDR1 is DFQATT and CDR2 is SNEGSKA (reference sequence). As DNA, the CDR3 is TGCAGTGCTAGTTCCCCAACACAGATTGATCAGCCCCAGCATTTT. It yields the protein CSASSPTQIDQPQHF.

This clonotype was observed many times. V and J are TRBV6-5 and TRBJ2-5, with a tentative D call TRBD2 (5 bases). Germline CDR1 and CDR2: MNHEY and SVGAGI. Trimming stripped 8 bases from V and 4 bases from J, with 20 bases between. The CDR3 extends over 15 amino acids. The CDR3 DNA follows: TGTGCCAGCCACCCTAGCCCCCCAGAGGGAGAGACCCAGTACTTC. It encodes CASHPSPPEGETQYF.

The chain recombines TRBV20-1 with TRBJ1-4; tentatively, D is TRBD1 (5 bases). Trimming took off 4 bases at V and 4 bases at J, with 13 bases between the two ends. The CDR3 runs to 14 residues. Germline-derived CDR1 and CDR2 are DFQATT and SNEGSKA (reference sequence). The CDR3 region has the DNA TGCAGTGCTACGGGGGAGCCCTTTAATGAAAAACTGTTTTTT. It codes for CSATGEPFNEKLFF.

The chain carries TRBV18 and TRBJ2-7; weak D call: TRBD2 (5 bases). Germline-derived CDR1 and CDR2 are KGHSH and LQKENI. The CDR3 covers 14 residues. Trimming cost V 4 bases and J 2 bases, with 12 bases left between them. CDR3 coding DNA: TGTGCCAGCTCACTGGGGAGTGCCACCTACGAGCAGTACTTC. Translation: CASSLGSATYEQYF.

V and J are TRBV5-1 and TRBJ2-3; D is possibly TRBD2 (7 bases). The CDR3 sequence is 16 residues long. Germline CDR1 is SGHRS and CDR2 is YFSETQ. Trimming took off 4 bases at V and 5 bases at J, with 20 bases between the two ends. The CDR3 bases are TGCGCCAGCAGCCCGGCAGTTCAGGGGAGGGGAGATACGCAGTATTTT. Residues: CASSPAVQGRGDTQYF.

This clonotype was picked up a small number of times. The V call is TRBV12-3 or TRBV12-4, the J call TRBJ2-3; D is ambiguous. CDR3 length: 13 amino acids. V gave up 6 bases and J gave up 7 bases, with 14 bases separating them. The CDR3 sequence: CASRLQVDNTQYF. The CDR3, as DNA: TGTGCCAGCAGGCTCCAAGTGGATAATACGCAGTATTTT.

This clonotype was recorded at least ten times. The chain is built from TRBV4-2 and TRBJ2-1; 7 bases match TRBD1. The CDR3 sequence is 16 residues long. In germline, CDR1 is LGHNA, CDR2 YNFKEQ. Trimming removed 3 bases from V and 0 bases from J; junction bases left unmatched: 5. The CDR3 loop reads CASSHARDSSYNEQFF. In DNA, the CDR3 is TGTGCCAGCAGCCATGCCCGGGACAGCTCCTACAATGAGCAGTTCTTC.

There are a few counts of this clonotype. The chain employs TRBV29-1 and TRBJ1-2; D is unresolved. The V and J ends lost 3 bases and 0 bases respectively, with 8 bases between them. In germline, CDR1 is SQVTM, CDR2 ANQGSEA. This CDR3 contains 13 residues. The CDR3 here is CSVEPDANYGYTF. CDR3 coding DNA: TGCAGCGTTGAGCCAGATGCTAACTATGGCTACACCTTC.

This clonotype was seen a few times. V is TRBV2 and J is TRBJ2-7, with D perhaps TRBD2 (6 bases). CDR1 SNHLY and CDR2 FYNNEI come from the germline V gene. The V and J ends lost 2 bases and 6 bases respectively, with 35 bases between them. The CDR3 spans 21 residues. The CDR3 is CASSEYPTRSSGLFEVGEQYF. CDR3 DNA sequence: TGTGCCAGCAGTGAATACCCTACTAGGAGCAGCGGGCTGTTCGAGGTTGGCGAGCAGTACTTC.

This clonotype came up many times. V and J are TRBV9 and TRBJ1-3; D is perhaps TRBD1 (6 bases). Germline lookup yields CDR1 SGDLS and CDR2 YYNGEE. Trimming cost V 4 bases and J 0 bases, with 14 bases left between them. The CDR3 sequence is 16 residues long. CDR3 sequence (DNA): TGTGCCAGCAGCCCCGAGGGGGGATACTCTGGAAACACCATATATTTT. It translates to CASSPEGGYSGNTIYF.

The chain links TRBV7-9 to TRBJ1-1; TRBD1 aligns across 9 bases. Trimming removed 4 bases from V and 6 bases from J; junction bases left unmatched: 3. This CDR3 is 13 amino acids long. Germline CDR1 and CDR2: SEHNR and FQNEAQ (reference sequence). CDR3 sequence (DNA): TGTGCCAGCAGCTGGACAGGGGCGCCTGAAGCTTTCTTT. Its protein is CASSWTGAPEAFF.

This clonotype occurred many times. This chain joins TRBV20-1 and TRBJ2-7; D is perhaps TRBD2 (6 bases). Germline-derived CDR1 and CDR2 are DFQATT and SNEGSKA (reference sequence). Deletions cut 3 bases from V and 5 bases from J, with 14 bases between. The CDR3 runs to 13 residues. The CDR3 spells CSASGRGVHEQYF. In DNA form, the CDR3 reads TGCAGTGCTAGCGGGAGAGGGGTCCACGAGCAGTACTTC.

The table lists this clonotype with many counts. This chain uses TRBV2 with TRBJ2-3, with 13 bases that match TRBD2. CDR3 length: 15 residues. Trimming took 5 bases from V and 3 from J; bases not matched to a gene: 2. CDR1 and CDR2 (germline): SNHLY, FYNNEI. The CDR3 nucleotides read TGTGCCAGCAGTCGGACTAGCGGGAGAACAGATACGCAGTATTTT. Its translation: CASSRTSGRTDTQYF.

This clonotype was seen ten or more times. The chain is built from TRBV6-1 and TRBJ2-1; a possible D gene is TRBD1 (5 bases). Germline V gene sequence: CDR1 MNHNS, CDR2 SASEGT. V lost 7 bases and J 3 bases, leaving 13 bases between the germline ends. The CDR3 totals 14 residues. In DNA form, the CDR3 reads TGTGCCAGCAAACTGACAGAGATCTACAATGAGCAGTTCTTC. This sequence encodes CASKLTEIYNEQFF.